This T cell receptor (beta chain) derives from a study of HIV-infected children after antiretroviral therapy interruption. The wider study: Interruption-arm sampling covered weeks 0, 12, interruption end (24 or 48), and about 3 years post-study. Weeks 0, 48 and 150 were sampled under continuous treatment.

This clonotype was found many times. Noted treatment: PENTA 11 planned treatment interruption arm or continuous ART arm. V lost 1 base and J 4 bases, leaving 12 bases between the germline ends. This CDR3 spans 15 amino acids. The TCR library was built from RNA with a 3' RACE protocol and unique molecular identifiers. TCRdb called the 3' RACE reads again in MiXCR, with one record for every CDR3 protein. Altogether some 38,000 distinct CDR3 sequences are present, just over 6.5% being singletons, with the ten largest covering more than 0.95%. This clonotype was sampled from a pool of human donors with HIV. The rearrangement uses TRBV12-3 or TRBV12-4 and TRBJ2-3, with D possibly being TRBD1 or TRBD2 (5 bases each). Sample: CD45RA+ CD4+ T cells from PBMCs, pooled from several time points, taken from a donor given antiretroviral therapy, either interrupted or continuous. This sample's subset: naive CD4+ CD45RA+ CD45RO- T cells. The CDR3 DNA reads TGTGCCAGCAGTTTAGAAAGAGGGGTAGCAGATACGCAGTATTTT. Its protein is CASSLERGVADTQYF.